The 26 T cell receptor beta chains reported below all come from one sample, sequenced in a study of Graves' ophthalmopathy and Graves' hyperthyroidism. The authors amplified TCR beta CDR3 regions from RNA transcripts. An initial RT-PCR round employing HTBI primers preceded a second-round multiplex PCR. TCRdb used MiXCR to reprocess the multiplex PCR reads, holding one entry per CDR3 protein. This table holds about 390,000 distinct CDR3 sequences, about 16% found once. The sequencing sample was made of peripheral blood. These receptors were obtained from a woman under 30 with stable Graves' hyperthyroidism.

This clonotype was seen many times. The genes are TRBV2 and TRBJ2-2, with 8 bases fitting TRBD2. CDR1 is SNHLY and CDR2 is FYNNEI in the germline V gene. The CDR3 contains 14 residues. Unmatched junction bases numbered 5, after V lost 10 bases and J lost 1 base. CDR3 sequence: CATAAGGNTGELFF. The CDR3 DNA reads TGTGCCACCGCCGCGGGGGGGAACACCGGGGAGCTGTTTTTT.

This clonotype has ten or more counts. The rearrangement uses TRBV19 and TRBJ2-5; 10 nucleotides line up with TRBD1. The CDR3 runs 14 residues. CDR1 and CDR2 from the germline V gene are LNHDA and SQIVND (reference sequence). V shed 7 bases and J 5 bases; nucleotides not matched to a gene: 7. The CDR3 reads CASNGQGEVETQYF. CDR3 bases: TGTGCCAGTAATGGACAGGGGGAGGTGGAGACCCAGTACTTC.

This clonotype has at least ten counts. The chain couples TRBV20-1 to TRBJ2-7, with TRBD1 identical over 7 bases. Germline CDR1 reads DFQATT; CDR2 reads SNEGSKA (reference sequence). The length of the CDR3 is 10 residues. The junction had 0 bases not matched to a gene; V was cut back by 5 bases and J by 5 bases. CDR3 coding DNA: TGCAGTGCTGGACAGGACGAGCAGTACTTC. It codes for CSAGQDEQYF.

This clonotype was counted many times. The gene calls are TRBV12-3 or TRBV12-4 and TRBJ1-5, with TRBD1 matching 10 bases. V trimming: 6 bases; J trimming: 2 bases; junction bases outside the gene matches: 13. The CDR3 covers 18 residues. The DNA of the CDR3 is TGTGCCAGCAGACGGGACAGGGGATTGGAATATGGCAATCAGCCCCAGCATTTT. Amino acid sequence: CASRRDRGLEYGNQPQHF.

The chain combines TRBV20-1 with TRBJ1-5; tentatively, D is TRBD1 (5 bases). Trimming removed 0 bases from V and 4 bases from J, with 19 bases in between. CDR1 and CDR2 from the germline V gene are DFQATT and SNEGSKA (reference sequence). This CDR3 is built from 17 residues. The CDR3 DNA reads as TGCAGTGCTAGAGATTCGACAGAACTGTATAGGAATCAGCCCCAGCATTTT. Protein: CSARDSTELYRNQPQHF.

The rearrangement joins TRBV18 to TRBJ1-1; a possible D gene is TRBD1 (6 bases). Germline CDR1 and CDR2: KGHSH and LQKENI. Trimming removed 0 bases from V and 11 bases from J, with 16 bases in between. The CDR3 is 14 amino acids. The CDR3 DNA follows: TGTGCCAGCTCACCACCGACAGGCCTCCCAGAGGCTTTCTTT. Its protein is CASSPPTGLPEAFF.

This chain joins TRBV12-3 or TRBV12-4 and TRBJ2-1; 12 nucleotides agree with TRBD2. The junction had 6 bases not matched to a gene; V was cut back by 3 bases and J by 9 bases. The length of the CDR3 is 15 residues. CDR3 bases: TGTGCCAGCAGTTTTGCTAGCGGGGGGGCCAGTGAGCAGTTCTTC. This codes for CASSFASGGASEQFF.

The chain recombines TRBV20-1 with TRBJ1-6; weak D call: TRBD1 (5 bases). There are 15 residues in the CDR3. Looked up from germline, CDR1 is DFQATT and CDR2 is SNEGSKA (reference sequence). Deletions cut 4 bases from V and 9 bases from J, with 19 bases between. CDR3 amino acids: CSAKNRDADSSPLHF. CDR3 coding DNA: TGCAGTGCTAAAAACCGGGACGCGGACTCTTCACCCCTCCACTTT.

In its sample, this clonotype was seen many times. This chain links TRBV19 with TRBJ1-6; TRBD1 matches 7 bases. CDR1 LNHDA and CDR2 SQIVND come from the germline V gene (reference sequence). The CDR3 sequence is 13 residues long. The V gene end was trimmed by 4 bases and the J gene end by 9 bases; junction bases not matched to a gene: 3. CDR3 sequence: CASSNSGGSPLHF. The CDR3 DNA follows: TGTGCCAGTAGTAATTCAGGGGGTTCACCCCTCCACTTT.

This clonotype has more than one count but fewer than ten. One junction end disagrees with the germline gene, perhaps due to a read error. The chain has TRBV3-1 and TRBJ1-1; possible D gene TRBD1, 5 bases. Germline lookup yields CDR1 LGHDT and CDR2 YNNKEL (reference sequence). The CDR3 spans 15 residues. In nucleotides, the CDR3 is TGTGCCAGCAGCCTGTCCAGGGTGATGAAGACTGAAGCTTTCTTT. Its protein product is CASSLSRVMKTEAFF.

This clonotype was seen many times. DNA for the CDR3: TGTGCCAGCAGCGACAGGACAGGGGGTGACACTGAAGCTTTCTTT. This codes for CASSDRTGGDTEAFF. The chain employs TRBV11-3 and TRBJ1-1; 10 nucleotides match TRBD1. J was trimmed by 3 bases and V by 5 bases; bases with no gene match: 6. The CDR3 runs to 15 residues. Germline V gene lookup returns CDR1 SGHNT and CDR2 YENEEA. Filled out from reference TRBV11-3 and TRBJ1-1, the complete variable domain reads EAGVVQSPRYKIIEKKQPVAFWCNPISGHNTLYWYLQNLGQGPELLIRYENEEAVDDSQLPKDRFSAERLKGVDSTLKIQPAELGDSAVYLCASSDRTGGDTEAFFGQGTRLTVV.

This clonotype has a single count. This chain uses TRBV20-1 with TRBJ2-5; D is unclear. The CDR3 loop spans 12 amino acids. V shed 3 bases and J shed 1 base, with 6 bases lying between them. Germline V CDR1 and CDR2: DFQATT, SNEGSKA (reference sequence). The CDR3 sequence: CSARTVQETQYF. CDR3 coding DNA: TGCAGTGCTAGGACTGTCCAAGAGACCCAGTACTTC.

This clonotype was recorded at least ten times. The J gene is TRBJ2-2, the V gene TRBV6-2 or TRBV6-3; TRBD2 is a possible D gene (6 bases). The V and J ends lost 7 bases and 4 bases respectively, with 10 bases between them. The germline V gene encodes CDR1 MNHEY and CDR2 SVGEGT. The CDR3 is made up of 13 amino acids. As DNA, the CDR3 is TGTGCCAGCATCCAGGGAGGCACCGGGGAGCTGTTTTTT. Its protein product is CASIQGGTGELFF.

About this clonotype itself: One end of the junction fails to match germline, which may point to a read error. The chain uses TRBV5-1 and TRBJ2-5, with D possibly being TRBD1 (5 bases). CDR3 length equals 14 residues. Germline assignment: CDR1 SGHRS and CDR2 YFSETQ. Here the CDR3 DNA reads TGCGCCAGCAGCTTGGTCAGGGCCGAAGAGACCAAGTACTTC. This encodes CASSLVRAEETKYF.

In its sample, this clonotype was seen many times. CDR3 in amino acids: CASSGIDYEQYF. CDR3 DNA: TGTGCCAGCAGTGGAATAGACTACGAGCAGTACTTC. This chain uses TRBV12-3 or TRBV12-4 with TRBJ2-7, with D unresolved. The germline V and J ends were trimmed by 5 bases and 3 bases, with 8 bases remaining between them. The CDR3 covers 12 residues.

CDR3 DNA: TGCGCCAGCAGCTACTCTCAGGGGGTACAAGAGACCCAGTACTTC. Amino acids: CASSYSQGVQETQYF. The chain couples TRBV5-1 to TRBJ2-5, with 7 nucleotides matching TRBD1. J lost 2 bases, V lost 3 bases, and 7 bases had no gene match. CDR1 is SGHRS, CDR2 YFSETQ, per germline. The CDR3 sequence is 15 residues long. The whole variable domain, filled in from reference TRBV5-1 and TRBJ2-5, reads KAGVTQTPRYLIKTRGQQVTLSCSPISGHRSVSWYQQTPGQGLQFLFEYFSETQRNKGNFPGRFSGRQFSNSRSEMNVSTLELGDSALYLCASSYSQGVQETQYFGPGTRLLVL.

This clonotype has at least ten counts. This may arise from a read error, as a much more abundant clone is one base away. V usage is TRBV6-5 and J usage is TRBJ1-1; D perhaps matches TRBD1 (5 bases). V was trimmed by 2 bases and J by 4 bases, leaving 14 bases between them. The CDR3 loop spans 15 amino acids. From germline, CDR1 is MNHEY and CDR2 SVGAGI. CDR3 in amino acids: CASSYLGGKSTEAFF. CDR3 nucleotides: TGTGCCAGCAGTTACCTCGGGGGGAAGAGCACTGAAGCTTTCTTT.

By frequency in the sample, this clonotype is medium-sized. The chain couples TRBV6-1 to TRBJ1-2; 9 positions match TRBD1. CDR3 length: 15 amino acids. CDR1 and CDR2 (germline): MNHNS, SASEGT. V was pared by 0 bases and J by 4 bases, with 3 bases of the junction left unmatched. This CDR3 is CASSEAGQGRYGYTF. The CDR3 DNA follows: TGTGCCAGCAGTGAAGCGGGACAGGGCCGCTATGGCTACACCTTC.

Ten or more counts support this clonotype. This sequence joins TRBV27 and TRBJ1-1; D is ambiguous. The CDR3 length is 13 residues. CDR1 is MNHEY, CDR2 SMNVEV, per germline (reference sequence). V was trimmed by 7 bases and J by 0 bases, leaving 9 bases between them. CDR3 bases: TGTGCCAGCAAACCCGGGGTGAACACTGAAGCTTTCTTT. It encodes CASKPGVNTEAFF.

This clonotype was counted only a few times. The V and J genes are TRBV4-1 and TRBJ1-2; TRBD1 matches at 8 bases. The CDR3 length is 16 residues. The junction had 9 bases not matched to a gene; V was cut back by 5 bases and J by 1 base. From germline, CDR1 is MGHRA and CDR2 YSYEKL. The CDR3, as DNA: TGCGCCAGCAGCTTGGACAGGGCCCCTCTTAACTATGGCTACACCTTC. This sequence encodes CASSLDRAPLNYGYTF.

The rearrangement joins TRBV5-1 to TRBJ1-1; 8 bases are shared with TRBD1. Trimming removed 4 bases from V and 3 bases from J; junction bases left unmatched: 5. Germline V CDR1 and CDR2: SGHRS, YFSETQ. The CDR3 loop spans 14 amino acids. The CDR3 bases are TGCGCCAGCAGCCCAGGGGGCATATACACTGAAGCTTTCTTT. The encoded protein is CASSPGGIYTEAFF.

This clonotype has a count of ten or more. This chain joins TRBV6-5 and TRBJ2-7; 9 bases agree with TRBD1. V shed 2 bases, J shed 2 bases, and the junction held 1 base outside the gene matches. CDR3 length: 14 amino acids. Germline CDR1 reads MNHEY; CDR2 reads SVGAGI. The CDR3 nucleotides read TGTGCCAGCAGTTACGACAGGGGGGCCTACGAGCAGTACTTC. It encodes CASSYDRGAYEQYF.

The sample holds many counts of this clonotype. V gene TRBV6-5 combines with J gene TRBJ2-2, with 7 bases lining up with TRBD2. The CDR3 covers 16 residues. Trimming took 4 bases from V and 4 from J; bases not matched to a gene: 9. Germline V gene data show CDR1 as MNHEY and CDR2 as SVGAGI. The CDR3 region is CASSLPTGGSTGELFF. CDR3 DNA sequence: TGTGCCAGCAGTTTGCCCACGGGGGGTTCCACCGGGGAGCTGTTTTTT.

This clonotype was counted at least ten times. The V call is TRBV7-2, the J call TRBJ1-2; TRBD1 might be the D (5 bases). Germline assignment: CDR1 SGHTA and CDR2 FQGNSA. Trimming took off 1 base at V and 3 bases at J, with 12 bases between the two ends. The CDR3 extends over 15 amino acids. CDR3 DNA: TGTGCCAGCAGCTTAGGCAGGGAGGGGTACTATGGCTACACCTTC. It yields the protein CASSLGREGYYGYTF.

CDR3 residues: CASSRQQGAGTEAFF. DNA for the CDR3: TGTGCCAGCTCACGGCAACAGGGGGCGGGCACTGAAGCTTTCTTT. The chain links TRBV18 to TRBJ1-1; TRBD1 matches at 9 bases. Germline-derived CDR1 and CDR2 are KGHSH and LQKENI. Losses at the gene ends were 4 bases for V and 4 bases for J; bases not matched to a gene: 7. This CDR3 spans 15 amino acids.

This clonotype appeared many times. The V and J genes are TRBV5-6 and TRBJ2-7; 8 bases are shared with TRBD1. The CDR3 contains 15 residues. With V trimmed by 1 base and J by 3 bases, 6 bases remained unmatched. Germline assignment: CDR1 SGHDT and CDR2 YYEEEE. The CDR3 is CASSLSGQGIYEQYF. The DNA for the CDR3 is TGTGCCAGCAGCTTGAGTGGACAGGGCATCTACGAGCAGTACTTC.